Below, 14 T cell receptor beta chains from the same sample are listed, as sequenced in a study of beta chain features in type 1 diabetes. Regarding the study as a whole: Shorter TCRB CDR3s, moderately but significantly so, marked every one of the four CD4+ subsets in Type 1 diabetes patients.

Investigators reverse transcribed all isolated RNA, so they sequenced expressed TCRB transcripts. TCRdb keeps only in-frame clones here, not all; method: immunoSEQ multiplex PCR. The sample has about 180,000 clones, less than 10% seen once. Their antigens are not known. Sequencing input: central memory CD4+ T cells from blood. These receptors were taken from a man aged 18 to 29 with type 1 diabetes.

This clone was seen at least ten times. V usage is TRBV29-1 and J usage is TRBJ2-7; the D gene is possibly TRBD2 (6 bases). Germline V CDR1 and CDR2: SQVTM, ANQGSEA. The CDR3 totals 11 residues. Trimming stripped 7 bases from V and 8 bases from J, with 15 bases between. Written as DNA, the CDR3 is TGCAGCGCTGACGTGCGGGAAAAGCAGTACTTC. As protein: CSADVREKQYF.

This clone was seen only a few times. The chain has TRBV28 and TRBJ2-4; 8 bases map to TRBD1. Trimming at V came to 4 bases and at J to 2 bases, leaving 1 base not matched to a gene. CDR3 length: 14 amino acids. Germline V gene data show CDR1 as MDHEN and CDR2 as SYDVKM. The CDR3 sequence: CASSWTGTKNIQYF. The CDR3 DNA follows: TGTGCCAGCAGTTGGACAGGGACCAAAAACATTCAGTACTTC.

This clone was detected a few times. The chain employs TRBV15 and TRBJ2-1; 12 bases agree with TRBD1. Germline V gene data show CDR1 as LNHNV and CDR2 as YYDKDF (reference sequence). Trimming removed 4 bases from V and 5 bases from J; junction bases left unmatched: 9. This CDR3 region has 17 residues. CDR3 sequence (DNA): TGTGCCACCAGCACCCGGGACAGGGGGCGTCGGGACAATGAGCAGTTCTTC. The encoded protein is CATSTRDRGRRDNEQFF.

The chain employs TRBV4-1 and TRBJ2-1, with TRBD2 identical over 9 bases. V lost 2 bases to trimming and J lost 8 bases; unmatched junction nucleotides: 13. CDR1 MGHRA and CDR2 YSYEKL come from the germline V gene. The CDR3 totals 17 residues. CDR3 DNA: TGCGCCAGCAGCCAATTCATCGTGGCGGGAGGGTCCGATGAGCAGTTCTTC. As protein: CASSQFIVAGGSDEQFF.

The chain is built from TRBV7-2 and TRBJ2-2; D is possibly TRBD2 (5 bases). CDR1 is SGHTA and CDR2 is FQGNSA in the germline V gene. This CDR3 has 14 amino acids. The ends were cut back, 1 base at V and 4 bases at J, with 7 bases in the middle. The CDR3 loop is CASSLGGSTGELFF. The CDR3 DNA reads TGTGCCAGCAGCTTAGGAGGGAGCACCGGGGAGCTGTTTTTT.

This clone has a handful of counts. The rearrangement links TRBV30 to TRBJ1-1, with TRBD1 matching 8 bases. J was trimmed by 5 bases and V by 5 bases; bases with no gene match: 13. Per germline, CDR1 GTSNPN and CDR2 SVGIG (reference sequence). The CDR3 consists of 15 residues. The CDR3, as DNA: TGTGCCTGGGAGTTGGGTAGACAGGGGTTAACTGAAGCTTTCTTT. Translation gives CAWELGRQGLTEAFF.

This clone was seen a few times. The chain couples TRBV2 to TRBJ2-4; D might be TRBD1 (5 bases). Germline V gene data show CDR1 as SNHLY and CDR2 as FYNNEI. Trimming shortened V by 2 bases and J by 7 bases, and 9 bases separated the two germline ends. CDR3 length: 13 amino acids. CDR3 residues: CASSESRVNIQYF. CDR3 DNA sequence: TGTGCCAGCAGTGAAAGCAGGGTCAACATTCAGTACTTC. Full variable domain (remainder filled in from reference TRBV2 and TRBJ2-4): EPEVTQTPSHQVTQMGQEVILRCVPISNHLYFYWYRQILGQKVEFLVSFYNNEISEKSEIFDDQFSVERPDGSNFTLKIRSTKLEDSAMYFCASSESRVNIQYFGAGTRLSVL.

The chain joins TRBV7-6 to TRBJ2-1, with D possibly TRBD2 on 6 matching bases. The CDR3 has 15 residues. Per germline, CDR1 SGHVS and CDR2 FNYEAQ. V lost 5 bases, J lost 5 bases, and 16 bases lay in between. The CDR3 nucleotides read TGTGCCAGCAGCAGTTTACCTTGGGGGGACAATGAGCAGTTCTTC. Translating it yields CASSSLPWGDNEQFF.

The J gene is TRBJ2-7, the V gene TRBV7-9, with 11 bases aligning to TRBD1. J was trimmed by 6 bases and V by 6 bases; bases with no gene match: 4. CDR1 SEHNR and CDR2 FQNEAQ come from the germline V gene (reference sequence). This CDR3 contains 13 residues. This CDR3 is CASRAGTGGEQYF. The CDR3 DNA follows: TGTGCCAGCAGAGCAGGGACAGGGGGCGAGCAGTACTTC.

This clone was counted between two and nine times. The chain couples TRBV5-1 to TRBJ2-3; the D gene is possibly TRBD2 (5 bases). The germline gives CDR1 SGHRS, CDR2 YFSETQ. This CDR3 has 15 residues. V lost 3 bases, J lost 2 bases, and 13 bases lay in between. The CDR3 reads CASSSGLKVTDTQYF. The CDR3 DNA follows: TGCGCCAGCAGCTCTGGACTCAAAGTCACAGATACGCAGTATTTT.

This clone was seen more than once but under ten times. The V gene is TRBV27, the J gene TRBJ2-3; 10 nucleotides agree with TRBD1. Trimming at V came to 6 bases and at J to 5 bases, leaving 5 bases not matched to a gene. Per the germline V gene, CDR1 is MNHEY and CDR2 is SMNVEV (reference sequence). This CDR3 is 14 amino acids long. The CDR3 nucleotides are TGTGCCAGCAGGACAGGGGGCGAAGTAGATACGCAGTATTTT. Its translation: CASRTGGEVDTQYF.

This clone showed up just a few times. The V call is TRBV7-2, the J call TRBJ2-5, with 8 bases matching TRBD2. The V and J ends lost 5 bases and 5 bases, in that order; junction bases with no gene match: 10. In germline, CDR1 is SGHTA, CDR2 FQGNSA. This CDR3 has 15 residues. The DNA of the CDR3 is TGTGCCAGCAGCCACCAAGCGGGGGAGGGGGAGACCCAGTACTTC. It codes for CASSHQAGEGETQYF.

This clone came up a few times. The gene calls are TRBV18 and TRBJ2-7; tentatively, D is TRBD1 (5 bases). Per the germline V gene, CDR1 is KGHSH and CDR2 is LQKENI. There are 16 residues in the CDR3. V was clipped by 2 bases and J by 6 bases, with 20 bases between them. The CDR3 bases are TGTGCCAGCTCACCAGGCACAGGTTCCAGGGTACTCGAGCAGTACTTC. Its protein is CASSPGTGSRVLEQYF.

This clone has more than one count but fewer than ten. V gene TRBV11-3 combines with J gene TRBJ2-1, with D hard to call. In germline, CDR1 is SGHNT, CDR2 YENEEA. The V and J ends lost 2 bases and 0 bases respectively, with 8 bases between them. CDR3 length equals 15 residues. The CDR3 DNA reads as TGTGCCAGCAGCTTATCAGTCCACTCCTACAATGAGCAGTTCTTC. Translating it yields CASSLSVHSYNEQFF.